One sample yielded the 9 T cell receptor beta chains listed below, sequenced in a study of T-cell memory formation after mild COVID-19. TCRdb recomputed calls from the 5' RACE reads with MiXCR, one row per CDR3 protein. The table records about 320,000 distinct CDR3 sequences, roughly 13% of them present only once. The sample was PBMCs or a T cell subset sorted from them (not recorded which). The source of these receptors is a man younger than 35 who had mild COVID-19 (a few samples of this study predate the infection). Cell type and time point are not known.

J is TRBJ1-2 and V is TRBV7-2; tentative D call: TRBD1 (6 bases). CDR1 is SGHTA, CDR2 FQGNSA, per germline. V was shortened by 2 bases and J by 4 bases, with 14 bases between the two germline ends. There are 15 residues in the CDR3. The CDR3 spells CASSLLSGGLYGYTF. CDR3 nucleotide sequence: TGTGCCAGCAGCTTACTCTCGGGGGGCCTCTATGGCTACACCTTC.

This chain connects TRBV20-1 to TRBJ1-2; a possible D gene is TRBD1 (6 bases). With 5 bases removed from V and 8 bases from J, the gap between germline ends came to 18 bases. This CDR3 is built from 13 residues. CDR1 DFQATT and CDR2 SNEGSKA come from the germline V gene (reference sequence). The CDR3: CSAPPGGLSGYTF. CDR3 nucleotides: TGCAGTGCTCCCCCCGGGGGGCTGAGCGGCTACACCTTC.

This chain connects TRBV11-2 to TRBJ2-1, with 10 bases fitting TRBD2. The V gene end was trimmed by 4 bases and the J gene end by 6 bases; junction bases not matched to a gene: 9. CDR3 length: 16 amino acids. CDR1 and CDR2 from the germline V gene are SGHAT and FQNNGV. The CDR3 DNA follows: TGTGCCAGCAGCTCGTACCTAGCGGGGGCGGGCAATGAGCAGTTCTTC. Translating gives CASSSYLAGAGNEQFF.

This CDR3 is CSARDQRQGGTGELFF. The CDR3 DNA sequence: TGCAGTGCTAGAGATCAGCGCCAGGGGGGGACCGGGGAGCTGTTTTTT. The rearrangement uses TRBV20-1 and TRBJ2-2, with D possibly called TRBD1 or TRBD2 (7 bases each). With 0 bases removed from V and 5 bases from J, the gap between germline ends came to 16 bases. The germline gives CDR1 DFQATT, CDR2 SNEGSKA (reference sequence). The CDR3 sequence is 16 residues long.

CDR3 sequence (DNA): TGTGCCAGCTTTAGGGCAGGGGGCTTTAGGGCTGAAGCTTTCTTT. Protein sequence: CASFRAGGFRAEAFF. V is TRBV6-5 and J is TRBJ1-1, with TRBD1 matching over 8 bases. CDR1 and CDR2 (germline): MNHEY, SVGAGI. The J segment lost 6 bases and the V segment lost 8 bases, leaving 14 bases of the junction unmatched. The CDR3 is 15 residues long.

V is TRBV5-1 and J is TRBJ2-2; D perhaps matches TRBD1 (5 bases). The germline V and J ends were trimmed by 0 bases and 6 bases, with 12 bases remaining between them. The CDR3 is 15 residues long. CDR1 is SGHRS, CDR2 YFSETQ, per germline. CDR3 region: CASSLVPGRPGELFF. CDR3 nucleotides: TGCGCCAGCAGCTTGGTACCAGGGCGGCCCGGGGAGCTGTTTTTT.

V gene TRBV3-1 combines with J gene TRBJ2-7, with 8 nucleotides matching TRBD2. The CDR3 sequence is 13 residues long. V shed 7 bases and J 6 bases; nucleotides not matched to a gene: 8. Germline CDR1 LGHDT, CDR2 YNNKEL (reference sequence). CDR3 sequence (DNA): TGTGCCAGCACCCCGACGGGGGGGCCCGAGCAGTACTTC. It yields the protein CASTPTGGPEQYF.

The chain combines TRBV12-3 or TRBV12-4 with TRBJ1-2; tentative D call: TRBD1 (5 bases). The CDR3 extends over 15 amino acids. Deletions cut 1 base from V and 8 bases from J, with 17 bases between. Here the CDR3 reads CASSLVGVPGWGYTF. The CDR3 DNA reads TGTGCCAGCAGTTTAGTGGGGGTCCCGGGTTGGGGCTACACCTTC.

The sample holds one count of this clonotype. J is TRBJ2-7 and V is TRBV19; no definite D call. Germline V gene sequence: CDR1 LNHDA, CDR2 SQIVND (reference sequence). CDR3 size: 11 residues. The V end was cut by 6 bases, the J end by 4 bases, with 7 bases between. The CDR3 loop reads CASRTGYEQYF. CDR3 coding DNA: TGTGCCAGTAGGACCGGATACGAGCAGTACTTC.